The next 29 T cell receptor beta chains were all read from a single sample in a study of blood T cell repertoires in COVID-19. Sequencing was performed with immunoSEQ multiplex PCR; in TCRdb, only in-frame clones are kept and a portion is missing. The sample has about 420,000 clones, approximately 90% seen once. Sequenced material: peripheral blood. These TCRs come from a young man with COVID-19, enrolled during active disease.

The chain employs TRBV5-8 and TRBJ1-5; 7 bases match TRBD1. CDR3 size: 16 residues. Germline V lookup: CDR1 SGHTS, CDR2 YDEGEE. Unmatched junction bases numbered 4, after V lost 0 bases and J lost 1 base. In DNA, the CDR3 is TGTGCCAGCAGCTTGGAGAGGGGGCTAAGCAATCAGCCCCAGCATTTT. Its translation: CASSLERGLSNQPQHF.

This clone was seen once. V usage is TRBV6-5 and J usage is TRBJ2-7; possible D gene TRBD1, 6 bases. This CDR3 is 15 amino acids long. The V and J ends lost 0 bases and 0 bases respectively, with 9 bases between them. The germline V gene encodes CDR1 MNHEY and CDR2 SVGAGI. CDR3 nucleotides: TGTGCCAGCAGTTACTCTCGAGGGGGCTCCTACGAGCAGTACTTC. Protein product: CASSYSRGGSYEQYF.

The chain couples TRBV4-1 to TRBJ2-1; D gene uncertain. V was shortened by 0 bases and J by 9 bases, with 12 bases between the two germline ends. The CDR3 has 14 amino acids. In germline, CDR1 is MGHRA, CDR2 YSYEKL. The CDR3 spells CASSQDEGKREQFF. CDR3 DNA sequence: TGCGCCAGCAGCCAAGATGAAGGAAAGCGTGAGCAGTTCTTC.

The chain has TRBV11-2 and TRBJ2-3; no clear D gene. The CDR3 covers 11 residues. CDR1 is SGHAT, CDR2 FQNNGV, per germline. V dropped 8 bases and J dropped 6 bases, with 9 bases sitting between them. The CDR3: CASAQADTQYF. The DNA for the CDR3 is TGTGCCAGCGCCCAGGCGGATACGCAGTATTTT.

The V call is TRBV5-4, the J call TRBJ2-5, with 12 bases lining up with TRBD2. Trimming at V came to 4 bases and at J to 2 bases, leaving 3 bases not matched to a gene. Germline V lookup: CDR1 SGHNT, CDR2 YYREEE (reference sequence). This CDR3 region has 15 residues. The chain's CDR3 is CASSGLAGRQETQYF. Written as DNA, the CDR3 is TGTGCCAGCAGCGGACTAGCGGGAAGGCAAGAGACCCAGTACTTC.

The genes are TRBV6-5 and TRBJ1-6; 9 bases map to TRBD1. The CDR3 is made up of 14 amino acids. Germline CDR1 is MNHEY and CDR2 is SVGAGI. V lost 6 bases to trimming and J lost 10 bases; unmatched junction nucleotides: 7. This CDR3 is CASRPGQGGSPLHF. CDR3 DNA: TGTGCCAGCAGACCGGGACAGGGAGGCTCACCCCTCCACTTT.

This sequence joins TRBV3-1 (or the pseudogene TRBV3-2) and TRBJ2-7; a possible D gene is TRBD1 (6 bases). The CDR3 consists of 13 residues. Trimming pared 5 bases from V and 7 bases from J, leaving 15 bases between. The germline V gene encodes CDR1 LGHDT and CDR2 YNNKEL (reference sequence). The CDR3 DNA reads as TGTGCCAGCAGCTCAAACAGGGCGAGGGAGCAGTACTTC. Its protein is CASSSNRAREQYF.

Notes on this clone: Other DNA sequences in the same sample also yield this CDR3. This chain joins TRBV2 and TRBJ2-7, with a weak D call TRBD1 (5 bases). Germline loops: CDR1 SNHLY, CDR2 FYNNEI. The length of the CDR3 is 13 residues. V was clipped by 6 bases and J by 2 bases, with 11 bases between them. This CDR3 reads CASSRDRPYEQYF. The CDR3 coding sequence is TGTGCCAGCAGCCGTGACAGACCCTACGAGCAGTACTTC.

The chain combines TRBV3-1 (or the pseudogene TRBV3-2) with TRBJ1-3; the D gene is possibly TRBD1 (5 bases). The CDR3 covers 17 residues. Germline V gives CDR1 LGHDT, CDR2 YNNKEL (reference sequence). The germline V and J ends were trimmed by 4 bases and 0 bases, with 16 bases remaining between them. The CDR3 is CASSPYRGQLSGNTIYF. As DNA, the CDR3 is TGTGCCAGCAGCCCGTATAGGGGCCAACTCTCTGGAAACACCATATATTTT.

The chain joins TRBV13 to TRBJ2-5; D might be TRBD1 (6 bases). Trimming shortened V by 4 bases and J by 3 bases, and 12 bases separated the two germline ends. Germline V CDR1 and CDR2: PRHDT, FYEKMQ (reference sequence). This CDR3 has 14 amino acids. The CDR3 nucleotides are TGTGCCAGCAGCTCCCTCCAGGGGAAAGAGACCCAGTACTTC. It encodes CASSSLQGKETQYF.

This clone has only one observation. The chain links TRBV5-6 to TRBJ2-7; 10 bases are a match to TRBD1. Germline CDR1 SGHDT, CDR2 YYEEEE. Unmatched junction bases numbered 13, after V lost 7 bases and J lost 6 bases. The CDR3 spans 15 residues. The CDR3 region has the DNA TGTGCCAGCGCCCGGAGGGCAGGGGACAGGGGCGAGCAGTACTTC. Its protein product is CASARRAGDRGEQYF.

In its sample, this clone was seen a few times. This sequence joins TRBV19 and TRBJ2-1; D ambiguous. The CDR3 runs to 13 residues. The germline V gene has CDR1 LNHDA and CDR2 SQIVND (reference sequence). Trimming removed 4 bases at V and 6 bases at J, with 10 bases between. Here the CDR3 DNA reads TGTGCCAGTAGTACGGGTCTCATCAATGAGCAGTTCTTC. Its translation: CASSTGLINEQFF. The full variable domain, with the rest looked up from reference TRBV19 and TRBJ2-1, is DGGITQSPKYLFRKEGQNVTLSCEQNLNHDAMYWYRQDPGQGLRLIYYSQIVNDFQKGDIAEGYSVSREKKESFPLTVTSAQKNPTAFYLCASSTGLINEQFFGPGTRLTVL.

This chain joins TRBV6-5 and TRBJ2-1; tentatively, D is TRBD1 (6 bases). V lost 10 bases and J 8 bases, leaving 9 bases between the germline ends. The CDR3 has 10 residues. Looked up from germline, CDR1 is MNHEY and CDR2 is SVGAGI. This CDR3 is CATGQYEQFF. CDR3 coding DNA: TGTGCCACCGGACAGTATGAGCAGTTCTTC.

The chain recombines TRBV5-5 with TRBJ2-5; 12 nucleotides match TRBD1. In germline, CDR1 is SGHKS, CDR2 YYEKEE (reference sequence). This CDR3 is 15 amino acids long. V was pared by 3 bases and J by 4 bases, with 4 bases of the junction left unmatched. The CDR3 loop reads CASSSGQGATETQYF. DNA of the CDR3: TGTGCCAGCAGCTCGGGACAGGGGGCGACAGAGACCCAGTACTTC.

The count of this clone is one. CDR3 nucleotides: TGTGCCAGCAGTGCAGCGGGAGGGCTCAATGAGCAGTTCTTC. Protein: CASSAAGGLNEQFF. The chain combines TRBV6-1 with TRBJ2-1, with 10 bases fitting TRBD2. Trimming took 4 bases from V and 6 from J; bases not matched to a gene: 3. Germline lookup yields CDR1 MNHNS and CDR2 SASEGT. The CDR3 has 14 residues.

The genes are TRBV6-5 and TRBJ1-1; D remains ambiguous. CDR1 MNHEY and CDR2 SVGAGI come from the germline V gene. Trimming stripped 6 bases from V and 2 bases from J, with 13 bases between. CDR3 length: 14 residues. CDR3: CASRLDLLNTEAFF. Here the CDR3 DNA reads TGTGCCAGCAGGTTGGACTTGCTAAACACTGAAGCTTTCTTT.

This sequence joins TRBV5-4 and TRBJ2-6, with D perhaps matching TRBD1 (6 bases). CDR3 length: 16 amino acids. Deletions cut 5 bases from V and 1 base from J, with 13 bases between. Germline V gives CDR1 SGHNT, CDR2 YYREEE (reference sequence). DNA for the CDR3: TGTGCCAGCAGTCTCGCAGGGGCTTCTGGGGCCAACGTCCTGACTTTC. It yields the protein CASSLAGASGANVLTF.

This chain uses TRBV30 with TRBJ2-1, with D unclear. The CDR3 length is 12 residues. V lost 2 bases and J 10 bases, leaving 12 bases between the germline ends. CDR1 and CDR2 (germline): GTSNPN, SVGIG (reference sequence). The CDR3 loop is CAWSTPLREQFF. The CDR3, as DNA: TGTGCCTGGAGTACCCCCCTCAGGGAGCAGTTCTTC.

This clone was counted a few times. This chain uses TRBV7-8 with TRBJ2-2, with 8 bases identical to TRBD1. Trimming cost V 6 bases and J 5 bases; bases outside gene matches: 14. Germline-derived CDR1 and CDR2 are SGHVS and FQNEAQ. The CDR3 covers 17 residues. CDR3 region: CASRSQFGTGGTGELFF. The CDR3 bases are TGTGCCAGCAGGTCTCAATTTGGGACAGGCGGGACCGGGGAGCTGTTTTTT.

The chain joins TRBV24-1 to TRBJ2-5, with TRBD1 matching over 9 bases. V lost 4 bases to trimming and J lost 3 bases; unmatched junction nucleotides: 5. There are 15 residues in the CDR3. CDR1 and CDR2 from the germline V gene are KGHDR and SFDVKD. The CDR3 nucleotides are TGTGCCACCAGTGACCCGACAGGGGGGAAAGAGACCCAGTACTTC. Amino acid sequence: CATSDPTGGKETQYF.

V usage is TRBV4-1 and J usage is TRBJ2-1; D ambiguous. The CDR3 is made up of 15 amino acids. The germline CDR1 and CDR2 sequences are MGHRA and YSYEKL. V was cut by 0 bases and J by 6 bases, with 12 bases left in between. The CDR3, as DNA: TGCGCCAGCAGCCAAGATAGCCGGTTAAGCAATGAGCAGTTCTTC. It specifies CASSQDSRLSNEQFF.

This clone was picked up a small number of times. This chain joins TRBV5-4 and TRBJ2-7; D call uncertain. The CDR3 spans 15 residues. Germline CDR1 SGHNT, CDR2 YYREEE (reference sequence). Trimming stripped 4 bases from V and 2 bases from J, with 16 bases between. The CDR3 is CASSINFPATYEQYF. The DNA of the CDR3 is TGTGCCAGCAGCATCAACTTCCCCGCTACCTACGAGCAGTACTTC.

V usage is TRBV12-3 or TRBV12-4 and J usage is TRBJ1-3; D call uncertain. This CDR3 is 10 amino acids long. Trimming pared 4 bases from V and 14 bases from J, leaving 9 bases between. The chain's CDR3 is CASSYPTLYF. CDR3 DNA sequence: TGTGCCAGCAGTTACCCTACCCTATATTTT.

The V call is TRBV6-5, the J call TRBJ2-7, with a weak D call TRBD2 (6 bases). The germline V gene encodes CDR1 MNHEY and CDR2 SVGAGI. The germline V and J ends were trimmed by 8 bases and 3 bases, with 14 bases remaining between them. The CDR3 is 13 amino acids. The DNA of the CDR3 is TGTGCCAGCGGCAGTGTGGGGGGCTACGAGCAGTACTTC. Translated, it gives CASGSVGGYEQYF.

V and J are TRBV2 and TRBJ2-7; maybe TRBD1 (6 bases). Trimming cost V 9 bases and J 3 bases, with 15 bases left between them. The CDR3 is 13 amino acids. Germline V lookup: CDR1 SNHLY, CDR2 FYNNEI. The CDR3 DNA sequence: TGTGCCAGTACCTCGGGACAAAACTACGAGCAGTACTTC. This encodes CASTSGQNYEQYF.

The chain uses TRBV3-1 (or the pseudogene TRBV3-2) and TRBJ1-6; possible D gene TRBD1, 5 bases. Trimming left V 4 bases short and J 8 bases short, with 15 bases between. CDR1 LGHDT and CDR2 YNNKEL come from the germline V gene (reference sequence). This CDR3 has 15 residues. CDR3 in DNA: TGTGCCAGCAGCCTTTTAGGGGCGAAGGATTCACCCCTCCACTTT. This translates into CASSLLGAKDSPLHF.

This chain uses TRBV3-1 (or the pseudogene TRBV3-2) with TRBJ2-7; D is possibly TRBD1 (5 bases). Trimming took off 4 bases at V and 3 bases at J, with 19 bases between the two ends. This CDR3 has 16 amino acids. Germline lookup yields CDR1 LGHDT and CDR2 YNNKEL (reference sequence). The CDR3 sequence is CASSPRRVASDYEQYF. CDR3 sequence (DNA): TGTGCCAGCAGCCCCCGCAGGGTGGCTTCCGACTACGAGCAGTACTTC.

V gene TRBV7-9 combines with J gene TRBJ2-3; D might be TRBD2 (5 bases). The CDR3 extends over 14 amino acids. CDR1 is SEHNR, CDR2 FQNEAQ, per germline (reference sequence). V was trimmed by 0 bases and J by 5 bases, leaving 9 bases between them. The CDR3 reads CASSLAEGIDTQYF. The CDR3 DNA reads TGTGCCAGCAGCTTAGCTGAGGGAATAGATACGCAGTATTTT.

The chain recombines TRBV27 with TRBJ2-7; 7 bases map to TRBD2. CDR3 length equals 18 residues. Losses at the gene ends were 0 bases for V and 5 bases for J; bases not matched to a gene: 16. Germline V gene lookup returns CDR1 MNHEY and CDR2 SMNVEV (reference sequence). CDR3 DNA: TGTGCCAGCAGTTTATCGATCAGAGGCGGGGGAGGGCCCCACGAGCAGTACTTC. This encodes CASSLSIRGGGGPHEQYF.